This TCR beta chain was captured in a study of Tregs in tolerant kidney transplant recipients. Study observations and caveats: Biological reproducibility was not directly addressed in this study. Activated donor B cell expansion appeared to reveal the most relevant donor-specific TCRbeta repertoire.

Trimming left V 4 bases short and J 0 bases short, with 18 bases between. The CDR3 has 17 residues. CDR1 and CDR2 from the germline V gene are SGHDT and YYEEEE. This clone was recorded once. Its target is not known. Related graft donors supplied nonmyeloablative bone marrow transplants, and mixed chimerism was transient. Unstimulated Tregs (CD4+CD25+CD127-) and CD4+CD25- non-Tregs were sorted from PBMCs. Sequencing was performed with immunoSEQ multiplex PCR; in TCRdb, only in-frame clones are kept and a portion is missing. The table records 50,000 to 65,000 clones, over 75% of them present only once. The input for sequencing was CD4+ T cells from blood (PBMCs), taken 6 months after the transplant. This chain connects TRBV5-6 to TRBJ2-3, with a tentative D call TRBD2 (6 bases). The receptor was isolated from a human patient who received a combined kidney and bone marrow transplant. Part of the T cells may come from the graft donor. As DNA, the CDR3 is TGTGCCAGCAGCCTACCCCCTGCGGGGCCGAGCACAGATACGCAGTATTTT. Translating gives CASSLPPAGPSTDTQYF.